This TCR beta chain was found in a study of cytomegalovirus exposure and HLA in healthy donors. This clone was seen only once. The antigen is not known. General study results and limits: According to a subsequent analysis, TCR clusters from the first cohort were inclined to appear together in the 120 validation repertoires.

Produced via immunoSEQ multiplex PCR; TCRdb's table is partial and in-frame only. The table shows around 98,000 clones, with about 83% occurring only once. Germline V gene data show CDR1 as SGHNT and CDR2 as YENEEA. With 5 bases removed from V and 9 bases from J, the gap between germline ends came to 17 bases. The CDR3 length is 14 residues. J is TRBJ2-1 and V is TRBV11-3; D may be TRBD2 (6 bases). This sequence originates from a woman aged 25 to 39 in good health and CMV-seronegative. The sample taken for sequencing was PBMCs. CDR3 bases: TGTGCCAGCAGCCTCCTGGCGGAGGGTGGTGAGCAGTTCTTC. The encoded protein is CASSLLAEGGEQFF.